One and the same sample provided the 31 T cell receptor beta chains below, sequenced in a study of blood T cell repertoires in COVID-19. Generated by immunoSEQ multiplex PCR, the TCRdb table keeps only in-frame clones and is missing some. The sample has about 50,000 clones, 85% seen once. Sequencing input: peripheral blood. The source of these receptors is a woman between 55 and 75 years old with acute or convalescent COVID-19.

The J gene is TRBJ2-4, the V gene TRBV19, with 8 bases that match TRBD1. V trimming: 5 bases; J trimming: 5 bases; junction bases outside the gene matches: 14. From germline, CDR1 is LNHDA and CDR2 SQIVND (reference sequence). CDR3 length: 17 residues. The CDR3 region is CASSYSWAGGEQNIQYF. As DNA, the CDR3 is TGTGCCAGTAGTTATTCGTGGGCAGGGGGCGAACAAAACATTCAGTACTTC.

The J gene is TRBJ2-7, the V gene TRBV12-3 or TRBV12-4, with D unclear. The CDR3 sequence is 12 residues long. Deletions cut 5 bases from V and 3 bases from J, with 8 bases between. CDR3 DNA sequence: TGTGCCAGCAGTCTTAGCTTCTACGAGCAGTACTTC. Translated, it gives CASSLSFYEQYF.

This sequence joins TRBV7-2 and TRBJ1-2; 7 bases fit TRBD1. The CDR3 loop spans 15 amino acids. Per the germline V gene, CDR1 is SGHTA and CDR2 is FQGNSA. J gave up 4 bases and V 2 bases, and 7 bases lay outside the gene matches. The CDR3 bases are TGTGCCAGCAGCTTATATGGGACAGTGATCTATGGCTACACCTTC. Amino acid sequence: CASSLYGTVIYGYTF.

The chain uses TRBV13 and TRBJ1-1; D remains ambiguous. The CDR3 consists of 14 residues. CDR1 is PRHDT, CDR2 FYEKMQ, per germline (reference sequence). The ends were cut back, 5 bases at V and 1 base at J, with 11 bases in the middle. This CDR3 reads CASSRGVTNTEAFF. The CDR3 coding sequence is TGTGCCAGCAGCCGGGGAGTAACGAACACTGAAGCTTTCTTT.

V usage is TRBV27 and J usage is TRBJ1-6; 7 bases are shared with TRBD1. The junction had 13 bases not matched to a gene; V was cut back by 8 bases and J by 6 bases. Germline lookup yields CDR1 MNHEY and CDR2 SMNVEV (reference sequence). The length of the CDR3 is 16 residues. In DNA, the CDR3 is TGTGCCAGCCGTCGACAGGGAGGTTTTAGTAATTCACCCCTCCACTTT. Encoded protein: CASRRQGGFSNSPLHF.

The rearrangement links TRBV30 to TRBJ2-7; TRBD1 is a possible D gene (6 bases). The CDR3 runs to 12 residues. CDR1 is GTSNPN and CDR2 is SVGIG in the germline V gene (reference sequence). V was pared by 4 bases and J by 2 bases, with 9 bases between. CDR3 in DNA: TGTGCCTGGACGACAGGACCCTACGAGCAGTACTTC. Translated: CAWTTGPYEQYF.

V gene TRBV11-2 combines with J gene TRBJ2-4; a weak D match, TRBD2 (7 bases). V was trimmed by 7 bases and J by 8 bases, leaving 15 bases between them. Germline lookup yields CDR1 SGHAT and CDR2 FQNNGV. The CDR3 is made up of 13 amino acids. CDR3 in amino acids: CASNQREGDIQYF. The CDR3 bases are TGTGCCAGCAACCAAAGGGAGGGGGACATTCAGTACTTC.

The chain is built from TRBV5-6 and TRBJ2-2; D remains ambiguous. V was shortened by 3 bases and J by 6 bases, with 12 bases between the two germline ends. CDR3 length equals 14 residues. CDR1 is SGHDT, CDR2 YYEEEE, per germline. As DNA, the CDR3 is TGTGCCAGCAGCTCCCTCGTTGGGCCCGGGGAGCTGTTTTTT. Encoded protein: CASSSLVGPGELFF.

The rearrangement joins TRBV7-3 to TRBJ2-1; D unresolved. Per the germline V gene, CDR1 is SGHTA and CDR2 is FQGTGA. There are 15 residues in the CDR3. Trimming cost V 2 bases and J 0 bases, with 8 bases left between them. This CDR3 reads CASSLSFSSYNEQFF. The CDR3 bases are TGTGCCAGCAGCTTATCCTTCAGCTCCTACAATGAGCAGTTCTTC.

V usage is TRBV5-6 and J usage is TRBJ2-1; D gene ambiguous. Per the germline V gene, CDR1 is SGHDT and CDR2 is YYEEEE. The CDR3 length is 13 residues. V lost 2 bases to trimming and J lost 5 bases, with 8 bases between them. The DNA for the CDR3 is TGTGCCAGCAGCTTTAGTCCCGACAATGAGCAGTTCTTC. It is translated as CASSFSPDNEQFF.

V gene TRBV6-5 combines with J gene TRBJ1-2, with TRBD1 matching 9 bases. This CDR3 region has 13 residues. The V gene end was trimmed by 6 bases and the J gene end by 7 bases; junction bases not matched to a gene: 6. Per the germline V gene, CDR1 is MNHEY and CDR2 is SVGAGI. The CDR3 nucleotides are TGTGCCAGCAGCTCAGGACAGGGGTTTGGCTACACCTTC. It specifies CASSSGQGFGYTF.

The gene calls are TRBV7-8 and TRBJ2-7, with no clear D. The germline V and J ends were trimmed by 3 bases and 3 bases, with 15 bases remaining between them. Germline V lookup: CDR1 SGHVS, CDR2 FQNEAQ. This CDR3 spans 15 amino acids. As DNA, the CDR3 is TGTGCCAGCAGCTTTCGGAGAGACGGCGGCTACGAGCAGTACTTC. Protein sequence: CASSFRRDGGYEQYF.

This clone was counted between two and nine times. The chain is built from TRBV5-6 and TRBJ1-1; D remains unclear. Germline V gene sequence: CDR1 SGHDT, CDR2 YYEEEE. Trimming took 6 bases from V and 4 from J, leaving 13 bases between them. The CDR3 contains 13 residues. In nucleotides, the CDR3 is TGTGCCAGCATCGTCCCGGGGTTCACTGAAGCTTTCTTT. Protein product: CASIVPGFTEAFF.

The rearrangement uses TRBV7-9 and TRBJ2-7; TRBD1 agrees at 7 bases. Germline V CDR1 and CDR2: SEHNR, FQNEAQ (reference sequence). This CDR3 has 14 amino acids. Trimming cost V 0 bases and J 2 bases; bases outside gene matches: 1. Here the CDR3 reads CASSLAGTAYEQYF. DNA for the CDR3: TGTGCCAGCAGCTTAGCTGGGACAGCCTACGAGCAGTACTTC.

This clone was picked up one time. This chain connects TRBV5-1 to TRBJ2-1; 10 nucleotides match TRBD2. CDR1 and CDR2 (germline): SGHRS, YFSETQ. J was trimmed by 6 bases and V by 2 bases; bases with no gene match: 5. This CDR3 has 15 amino acids. The CDR3 protein is CASSLAGGILNEQFF. The CDR3 bases are TGCGCCAGCAGCTTAGCGGGGGGGATCCTCAATGAGCAGTTCTTC.

This clone has a single count. J is TRBJ2-3 and V is TRBV10-3; 8 bases map to TRBD2. The CDR3 is 17 residues long. From germline, CDR1 is ENHRY and CDR2 SYGVKD. Trimming removed 5 bases from V and 2 bases from J; junction bases left unmatched: 12. The CDR3 DNA is TGTGCCATCAGTTACCCCCCCGCGGGGGGAAACACAGATACGCAGTATTTT. This sequence encodes CAISYPPAGGNTDTQYF.

CDR3 in DNA: TGTGCCACCAGTGATCCAACCCCGGACAGGGGAGGCGAGCAGTACTTC. Its protein is CATSDPTPDRGGEQYF. The genes are TRBV24-1 and TRBJ2-7; 9 positions match TRBD1. The CDR3 is 16 amino acids. Looked up from germline, CDR1 is KGHDR and CDR2 is SFDVKD. V lost 3 bases to trimming and J lost 6 bases; unmatched junction nucleotides: 11.

In its sample, this clone was seen once. The chain has TRBV19 and TRBJ2-7; D gene ambiguous. There are 14 residues in the CDR3. Per germline, CDR1 LNHDA and CDR2 SQIVND (reference sequence). Trimming took 1 base from V and 2 from J, leaving 9 bases between them. This CDR3 is CASSIGRGPYEQYF. The CDR3 nucleotides are TGTGCCAGTAGTATAGGCCGTGGCCCCTACGAGCAGTACTTC.

The chain couples TRBV7-3 to TRBJ1-6; 7 bases agree with TRBD1. Germline loops: CDR1 SGHTA, CDR2 FQGTGA. The CDR3 has 14 amino acids. V was pared by 3 bases and J by 7 bases, with 3 bases of the junction left unmatched. The CDR3 nucleotides are TGTGCCAGCAGCTTCGCAGGGGGAAATTCACCCCTCCACTTT. Amino acids: CASSFAGGNSPLHF.

The chain joins TRBV5-1 to TRBJ2-2; 7 bases are shared with TRBD1. The CDR3 is made up of 16 amino acids. V dropped 0 bases and J dropped 0; count of bases not matched to a gene: 2. Per germline, CDR1 SGHRS and CDR2 YFSETQ. CDR3 loop: CASSLVGTANTGELFF. DNA of the CDR3: TGCGCCAGCAGCTTGGTCGGGACAGCGAACACCGGGGAGCTGTTTTTT.

The gene calls are TRBV11-2 and TRBJ1-2; D perhaps matches TRBD1 (5 bases). The CDR3 is 13 amino acids. Deletions cut 5 bases from V and 8 bases from J, with 15 bases between. Germline V gives CDR1 SGHAT, CDR2 FQNNGV. The CDR3 DNA reads as TGTGCCAGCAGCCCCACGCGGGGCTTCGGCTACACCTTC. Translating it yields CASSPTRGFGYTF.

V and J are TRBV7-8 and TRBJ2-1; TRBD2 aligns across 10 bases. This CDR3 region has 15 residues. V gave up 1 base and J gave up 8 bases; unmatched junction bases: 5. Per the germline V gene, CDR1 is SGHVS and CDR2 is FQNEAQ. CDR3 residues: CASSLEGTSAYEQFF. CDR3 coding DNA: TGTGCCAGCAGCTTAGAGGGGACTAGCGCCTATGAGCAGTTCTTC.

The chain has TRBV4-2 and TRBJ2-2; 8 positions match TRBD2. Germline CDR1 and CDR2: LGHNA and YNFKEQ. V shed 1 base, J shed 0 bases, and the junction held 4 bases outside the gene matches. This CDR3 region has 17 residues. In DNA, the CDR3 is TGTGCCAGCAGCCAAGGGCCTAGCGGGTCGAACACCGGGGAGCTGTTTTTT. The encoded protein is CASSQGPSGSNTGELFF.

This rearrangement joins TRBV4-2 to TRBJ2-3; D might be TRBD2 (7 bases). The CDR3 is made up of 16 amino acids. Trimming left V 1 base short and J 4 bases short, with 15 bases between. Germline V gives CDR1 LGHNA, CDR2 YNFKEQ. Here the CDR3 reads CASSQGGGPDSDTQYF. For the CDR3, the DNA is TGTGCCAGCAGCCAAGGGGGGGGGCCGGACTCAGATACGCAGTATTTT.

The chain carries TRBV28 and TRBJ1-1; 7 bases are shared with TRBD1. Germline V CDR1 and CDR2: MDHEN, SYDVKM. After removal of 6 bases from V and 0 bases from J, the junction contained 4 bases not matched to a gene. The CDR3 consists of 14 residues. The CDR3 DNA reads as TGTGCCAGCAGGTACAGGGGATTGAACACTGAAGCTTTCTTT. Translating it yields CASRYRGLNTEAFF.

This chain joins TRBV2 and TRBJ2-5, with 7 positions matching TRBD1. Germline V gene data show CDR1 as SNHLY and CDR2 as FYNNEI. This CDR3 is built from 13 residues. J gave up 5 bases and V 6 bases, and 6 bases lay outside the gene matches. For the CDR3, the DNA is TGTGCCAGCAGCTGGGACAGTCGGGAGACCCAGTACTTC. Protein product: CASSWDSRETQYF. Drawing the rest from reference TRBV2 and TRBJ2-5, the complete variable domain is EPEVTQTPSHQVTQMGQEVILRCVPISNHLYFYWYRQILGQKVEFLVSFYNNEISEKSEIFDDQFSVERPDGSNFTLKIRSTKLEDSAMYFCASSWDSRETQYFGPGTRLLVL.

This clone came up a few times. In DNA, the CDR3 is TGTGCCAGCAGCTTCGAGGGCAGGGGTTTGAATGAGCAGTTCTTC. Amino acids: CASSFEGRGLNEQFF. The V gene is TRBV11-1, the J gene TRBJ2-1; a possible D gene is TRBD1 (6 bases). The CDR3 covers 15 residues. Trimming removed 3 bases at V and 7 bases at J, with 16 bases between. Germline CDR1 reads SGHAT; CDR2 reads FQDESV (reference sequence).

The V call is TRBV19, the J call TRBJ2-2; 7 positions match TRBD1. The germline V gene has CDR1 LNHDA and CDR2 SQIVND (reference sequence). The CDR3 length is 16 residues. V was clipped by 5 bases and J by 2 bases; unmatched bases: 8. The CDR3 DNA follows: TGTGCCAGTAGTTTCAACCGGGACAGCAACACCGGGGAGCTGTTTTTT. It translates to CASSFNRDSNTGELFF.

This clone was observed a single time. The chain links TRBV7-9 to TRBJ2-7; 9 bases map to TRBD2. Germline trimming cut 3 bases from V and 7 bases from J; bases unmatched to any gene: 7. From germline, CDR1 is SEHNR and CDR2 FQNEAQ (reference sequence). The CDR3 extends over 14 amino acids. The CDR3 DNA reads TGTGCCAGCAGCTTCCCGGGACTAGCTGAGGAGCAGTACTTC. This sequence encodes CASSFPGLAEEQYF.

The sample holds a few counts of this clone. V and J are TRBV5-4 and TRBJ1-3; weak D call: TRBD1 (5 bases). The V gene lost 4 bases and the J gene lost 0 bases, with 5 bases spanning the gap. The CDR3 runs to 13 residues. Germline CDR1 SGHNT, CDR2 YYREEE (reference sequence). In DNA, the CDR3 is TGTGCCAGCAGCACAGGCTCTGGAAACACCATATATTTT. Its translation is CASSTGSGNTIYF.

V gene TRBV27 combines with J gene TRBJ2-7; tentatively, D is TRBD1 (6 bases). This CDR3 region has 16 residues. Deletions cut 4 bases from V and 2 bases from J, with 18 bases between. The V gene's germline CDR1 is MNHEY and CDR2 SMNVEV (reference sequence). The CDR3, as DNA: TGTGCCAGCAGTTGGGGGCGCTCCCTGGGGCCCTACGAGCAGTACTTC. This translates into CASSWGRSLGPYEQYF.